Following are 17 T cell receptor beta chains from one sample sequenced in a study of cytotoxic CD8 clonotypes in ibrutinib-treated CLL. Using immunoSEQ multiplex PCR, the repertoire was profiled, and TCRdb retains in-frame clones only, with some absent. In the table there are some 100,000 clones, 58% of which are singletons. The sample consisted of PBMCs, taken after 24 months of ibrutinib treatment. The receptors originated from a human donor with chronic lymphocytic leukemia.

The chain carries TRBV19 and TRBJ1-3; D is unresolved. This CDR3 is built from 15 residues. Germline V lookup: CDR1 LNHDA, CDR2 SQIVND (reference sequence). V was cut by 7 bases and J by 0 bases, with 13 bases left in between. The CDR3 nucleotides are TGTGCCAGTACCAAAGCAGATAGCTCTGGAAACACCATATATTTT. Translation: CASTKADSSGNTIYF.

The V gene is TRBV4-1, the J gene TRBJ1-2; D unclear. Germline CDR1 MGHRA, CDR2 YSYEKL. V lost 0 bases to trimming and J lost 7 bases, with 12 bases between them. There are 14 residues in the CDR3. The CDR3 loop is CASSQDSGSRGYTF. The CDR3 nucleotides are TGCGCCAGCAGCCAAGACTCGGGGAGTCGTGGCTACACCTTC.

The J gene is TRBJ2-1, the V gene TRBV13, with D maybe TRBD2 (5 bases). The CDR3 length is 14 residues. V was shortened by 7 bases and J by 13 bases, with 23 bases between the two germline ends. CDR1 PRHDT and CDR2 FYEKMQ come from the germline V gene (reference sequence). CDR3 protein: CASNDPKRVFDQFF. The CDR3, as DNA: TGTGCCAGCAACGACCCCAAGAGGGTATTCGACCAGTTCTTC.

The sample holds one count of this clone. The chain has TRBV11-3 and TRBJ1-2; possible D gene TRBD1, 5 bases. Trimming cost V 1 base and J 5 bases, with 17 bases left between them. Germline V gene lookup returns CDR1 SGHNT and CDR2 YENEEA. The CDR3 spans 16 residues. CDR3 nucleotides: TGTGCCAGCAGCTTAGGCCCAGGGAAACCCCAGTATGGCTACACCTTC. This codes for CASSLGPGKPQYGYTF.

The chain couples TRBV10-1 to TRBJ2-1; D might be TRBD2 (5 bases). Germline loops: CDR1 WNHNN, CDR2 SYGVQD (reference sequence). The CDR3 spans 11 residues. Trimming removed 5 bases at V and 9 bases at J, with 8 bases between. The CDR3, as DNA: TGCGCCAGCAGTAGAAGCGGTGAGCAGTTCTTC. As protein: CASSRSGEQFF.

This clone was seen a handful of times. The J gene is TRBJ2-3, the V gene TRBV20-1; weak D call: TRBD1 (5 bases). Germline CDR1 reads DFQATT; CDR2 reads SNEGSKA (reference sequence). The length of the CDR3 is 11 residues. The V gene lost 7 bases and the J gene lost 1 base, with 6 bases spanning the gap. CDR3: CSGGGTDTQYF. Written as DNA, the CDR3 is TGCAGTGGGGGCGGCACAGATACGCAGTATTTT.

This rearrangement joins TRBV6-4 to TRBJ2-2; the D is unclear. This CDR3 comprises 15 residues. Looked up from germline, CDR1 is MRHNA and CDR2 is SNTAGT. Trimming cost V 7 bases and J 1 base, with 13 bases left between them. The CDR3 bases are TGTGCCAGCATCTGTGGCCGTAAGAACACCGGGGAGCTGTTTTTT. This translates into CASICGRKNTGELFF.

This clone was recorded a few times. The chain has TRBV12-5 and TRBJ1-1; no clear D gene. V was pared by 2 bases and J by 7 bases, with 17 bases between. The CDR3 is 15 residues long. Germline values: CDR1 LGHNT, CDR2 FRNRAP. The CDR3, as DNA: TGTGCTAGTGGTTTGTTCAGACTTAAGGACGTTGAAGCTTTCTTT. Translated: CASGLFRLKDVEAFF.

V gene TRBV6-4 combines with J gene TRBJ1-1; D gene ambiguous. The CDR3 has 13 residues. V shed 3 bases and J shed 0 bases, with 5 bases lying between them. CDR1 and CDR2 from the germline V gene are MRHNA and SNTAGT. The chain's CDR3 is CASSERMNTEAFF. CDR3 sequence (DNA): TGTGCCAGCAGTGAACGGATGAACACTGAAGCTTTCTTT.

The gene calls are TRBV19 and TRBJ2-1; maybe TRBD2 (6 bases). V shed 7 bases and J shed 10 bases, with 23 bases lying between them. CDR1 LNHDA and CDR2 SQIVND come from the germline V gene (reference sequence). The CDR3 has 15 amino acids. The DNA of the CDR3 is TGTGCCAGTACCTTTAAGGGCGGGGCTGTCTGGGAGCAGTTCTTC. Its translation: CASTFKGGAVWEQFF.

The chain combines TRBV6-1 with TRBJ2-1; 7 bases line up with TRBD2. CDR1 is MNHNS, CDR2 SASEGT, per germline. V lost 7 bases, J lost 1 base, and 4 bases stayed unmatched. There are 14 residues in the CDR3. The CDR3 DNA reads TGTGCCAGCACTGGGGGGGTATCCTACAATGAGCAGTTCTTC. This sequence encodes CASTGGVSYNEQFF.

This chain links TRBV5-4 with TRBJ2-2, with D tentatively TRBD1 or TRBD2 (5 bases each). Germline V gene sequence: CDR1 SGHNT, CDR2 YYREEE (reference sequence). The CDR3 runs to 15 residues. V was pared by 7 bases and J by 0 bases, with 13 bases between. Written as DNA, the CDR3 is TGTGCCAGCCCCCGGGACGGCGCGAACACCGGGGAGCTGTTTTTT. The encoded protein is CASPRDGANTGELFF.

This clone occurred once. V is TRBV4-1 and J is TRBJ2-1; 10 bases are shared with TRBD2. The CDR3 runs 15 residues. The V and J ends lost 2 bases and 6 bases, in that order; junction bases with no gene match: 4. Germline loops: CDR1 MGHRA, CDR2 YSYEKL. The CDR3 DNA is TGCGCCAGCAGCCAATCGCGGACTAGCGGCAATGAGCAGTTCTTC. Translated: CASSQSRTSGNEQFF.

The chain combines TRBV29-1 with TRBJ2-1; 8 bases agree with TRBD2. V trimming: 4 bases; J trimming: 6 bases; junction bases outside the gene matches: 14. The germline gives CDR1 SQVTM, CDR2 ANQGSEA. CDR3 length: 16 amino acids. CDR3 region: CSVGGGLAGGLNEQFF. The CDR3 DNA is TGCAGCGTTGGAGGAGGGCTGGCGGGGGGCCTCAATGAGCAGTTCTTC.

V gene TRBV7-2 combines with J gene TRBJ2-5; D call uncertain. With 1 base removed from V and 5 bases from J, the gap between germline ends came to 8 bases. CDR3 length: 13 amino acids. Looked up from germline, CDR1 is SGHTA and CDR2 is FQGNSA. The DNA of the CDR3 is TGTGCCAGCAGCTTAGAGGGTCAGGAGACCCAGTACTTC. Protein sequence: CASSLEGQETQYF. Based on the CDR3 plus reference TRBV7-2 and TRBJ2-5, the full variable domain is GAGVSQSPSNKVTEKGKDVELRCDPISGHTALYWYRQSLGQGLEFLIYFQGNSAPDKSGLPSDRFSAERTGGSVSTLTIQRTQQEDSAVYLCASSLEGQETQYFGPGTRLLVL.

This clone showed up just a few times. This sample includes further DNA sequences coding for the same CDR3. The chain links TRBV7-2 to TRBJ1-5; D is possibly TRBD1 (5 bases). The CDR3 runs 13 residues. Between the trimmed V and J ends, which lost 1 base and 5 bases, there was a span of 6 bases. Germline assignment: CDR1 SGHTA and CDR2 FQGNSA. The CDR3 DNA reads as TGTGCCAGCAGCTTAGGAGGGGATCAGCCCCAGCATTTT. Encoded protein: CASSLGGDQPQHF.

Notes on this clone: A read error may produce the germline difference seen at one junction end. The chain recombines TRBV10-1 with TRBJ2-1, with 12 bases identical to TRBD2. This CDR3 spans 17 amino acids. Germline CDR1 is WNHNN and CDR2 is SYGVQD (reference sequence). The CDR3 loop reads CASSAGASGGAYYEQFF. The CDR3 bases are TGCGCCAGCAGTGCCGGAGCTAGCGGGGGGGCCTACTATGAGCAGTTCTTC.